This T cell receptor beta chain came from a study of T-cell memory formation after mild COVID-19. The CDR3 sequence is 12 residues long. V shed 5 bases and J 13 bases; nucleotides not matched to a gene: 4. TCRdb re-called the 5' RACE reads through MiXCR, storing one row per CDR3 protein. The sample includes around 180,000 distinct CDR3 sequences, roughly 17% seen only once; the top ten take more than 2%. The TCR comes from an adult woman who had mild COVID-19 (a few samples of this study predate the infection). Cell type and time point are not known. The V and J genes are TRBV12-3 or TRBV12-4 and TRBJ2-1, with TRBD2 matching over 11 bases. Input material: PBMCs or a T cell subset sorted from them (not recorded which). CDR3 sequence: CASSEGLAVQFF. The CDR3 nucleotides read TGTGCCAGCAGTGAGGGACTAGCGGTCCAGTTCTTC.